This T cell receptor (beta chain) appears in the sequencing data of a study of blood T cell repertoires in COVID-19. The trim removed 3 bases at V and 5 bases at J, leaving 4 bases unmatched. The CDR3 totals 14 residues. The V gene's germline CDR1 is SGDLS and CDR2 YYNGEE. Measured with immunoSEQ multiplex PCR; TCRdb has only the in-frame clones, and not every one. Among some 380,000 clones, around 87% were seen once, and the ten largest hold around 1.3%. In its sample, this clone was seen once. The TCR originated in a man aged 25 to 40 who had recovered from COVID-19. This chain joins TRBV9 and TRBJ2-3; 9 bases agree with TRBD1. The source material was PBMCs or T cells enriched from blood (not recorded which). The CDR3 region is CASSEQGAGDTQYF. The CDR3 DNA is TGTGCCAGCAGCGAACAGGGGGCGGGAGATACGCAGTATTTT. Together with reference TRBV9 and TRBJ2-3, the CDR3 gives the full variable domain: DSGVTQTPKHLITATGQRVTLRCSPRSGDLSVYWYQQSLDQGLQFLIQYYNGEERAKGNILERFSAQQFPDLHSELNLSSLELGDSALYFCASSEQGAGDTQYFGPGTRLTVL.